This entry lists 27 T cell receptor beta chains sequenced from one sample in a study of blood T cell repertoires in COVID-19. The table came from immunoSEQ multiplex PCR; TCRdb's copy has only in-frame clones and leaves some out. This table holds approximately 290,000 clones, about 85% found once. Sequenced: peripheral blood. All receptors come from a human donor with COVID-19, enrolled during active disease. The donor label of this sample is uncertain.

The V gene is TRBV2, the J gene TRBJ2-5, with TRBD1 matching 9 bases. V gave up 3 bases and J gave up 5 bases; unmatched junction bases: 1. CDR1 is SNHLY, CDR2 FYNNEI, per germline. The length of the CDR3 is 13 residues. Here the CDR3 reads CASSETGGETQYF. In DNA, the CDR3 is TGTGCCAGCAGTGAGACAGGGGGGGAGACCCAGTACTTC.

The rearrangement links TRBV10-2 to TRBJ2-3; 9 bases line up with TRBD2. The trim removed 7 bases at V and 3 bases at J, leaving 5 bases unmatched. The germline gives CDR1 WSHSY, CDR2 SAAADI. The CDR3 sequence is 14 residues long. The CDR3 region is CASIAGDWTDTQYF. In DNA, the CDR3 is TGCGCCAGCATAGCGGGAGATTGGACAGATACGCAGTATTTT.

The chain recombines TRBV6-6 with TRBJ1-5; D ambiguous. This CDR3 is 14 amino acids long. Germline V lookup: CDR1 MNHNY, CDR2 SVGAGI (reference sequence). The V end was cut by 0 bases, the J end by 7 bases, with 10 bases between. CDR3 DNA sequence: TGTGCCAGCAGTTACTCCGTGGGCGGGCAGCCCCAGCATTTT. It codes for CASSYSVGGQPQHF.

The V and J genes are TRBV28 and TRBJ2-5; no definite D call. This CDR3 is built from 13 residues. Looked up from germline, CDR1 is MDHEN and CDR2 is SYDVKM. With 6 bases removed from V and 5 bases from J, the gap between germline ends came to 13 bases. The CDR3 spells CASSAQVRETQYF. As DNA, the CDR3 is TGTGCCAGCAGCGCCCAAGTCCGGGAGACCCAGTACTTC.

For the CDR3, the DNA is TGTGCCAGCAGTCAGGGGGCCTTACTACTCACTGAAGCTTTCTTT. Translation: CASSQGALLLTEAFF. This chain uses TRBV6-5 with TRBJ1-1; the match to TRBD1 covers 8 bases. This CDR3 comprises 15 residues. The V gene's germline CDR1 is MNHEY and CDR2 SVGAGI. V gave up 5 bases and J gave up 4 bases; unmatched junction bases: 9.

The V call is TRBV28, the J call TRBJ1-6; no firm D call. V was shortened by 4 bases and J by 7 bases, with 5 bases between the two germline ends. The germline CDR1 and CDR2 sequences are MDHEN and SYDVKM. This CDR3 spans 12 amino acids. CDR3 sequence (DNA): TGTGCCAGCAGTTCCAGAAATTCACCCCTCCACTTT. Its translation: CASSSRNSPLHF.

The CDR3 loop reads CASSLALAVGELFF. DNA of the CDR3: TGCGCCAGCAGCTTGGCCCTAGCGGTCGGGGAGCTGTTTTTT. This chain uses TRBV5-1 with TRBJ2-2; 7 bases are a match to TRBD2. Germline lookup yields CDR1 SGHRS and CDR2 YFSETQ. Trimming removed 0 bases from V and 7 bases from J; junction bases left unmatched: 3. The CDR3 contains 14 residues.

This chain uses TRBV30 with TRBJ1-1; no reliable D call. Germline V lookup: CDR1 GTSNPN, CDR2 SVGIG (reference sequence). CDR3 size: 13 residues. The V end lost 0 bases, the J end lost 6 bases, and 11 bases lay between the germline ends. This CDR3 is CAWSVVGVAEAFF. The CDR3 DNA reads as TGTGCCTGGAGTGTAGTCGGTGTGGCTGAAGCTTTCTTT.

The rearrangement uses TRBV27 and TRBJ1-4; D gene ambiguous. CDR3 size: 12 residues. Germline-derived CDR1 and CDR2 are MNHEY and SMNVEV (reference sequence). The V end lost 7 bases, the J end lost 7 bases, and 10 bases lay between the germline ends. The CDR3 nucleotides are TGTGCCAGCACCTCTATCGGTGAAAAACTGTTTTTT. As protein: CASTSIGEKLFF. The whole variable domain, filled in from reference TRBV27 and TRBJ1-4, reads EAQVTQNPRYLITVTGKKLTVTCSQNMNHEYMSWYRQDPGLGLRQIYYSMNVEVTDKGDVPEGYKVSRKEKRNFPLILESPSPNQTSLYFCASTSIGEKLFFGSGTQLSVL.

V gene TRBV7-3 combines with J gene TRBJ1-2; 7 bases agree with TRBD1. CDR3 length equals 14 residues. Germline assignment: CDR1 SGHTA and CDR2 FQGTGA. The junction had 9 bases not matched to a gene; V was cut back by 5 bases and J by 6 bases. The CDR3 coding sequence is TGTGCCAGCAGCGTGGGACAGACGATGAATGGCTACACCTTC. Translation gives CASSVGQTMNGYTF.

The V and J genes are TRBV18 and TRBJ2-1; 9 bases agree with TRBD1. Germline values: CDR1 KGHSH, CDR2 LQKENI. CDR3 length: 13 amino acids. The V and J ends lost 4 bases and 8 bases, in that order; junction bases with no gene match: 3. The CDR3 protein is CASSQDRGDEQFF. CDR3 sequence (DNA): TGTGCCAGCTCACAAGACAGGGGGGATGAGCAGTTCTTC.

The gene calls are TRBV2 and TRBJ2-1; 8 bases align to TRBD2. Germline CDR1 SNHLY, CDR2 FYNNEI. J gave up 5 bases and V 6 bases, and 9 bases lay outside the gene matches. The length of the CDR3 is 15 residues. CDR3 loop: CASRTGTRADNEQFF. Here the CDR3 DNA reads TGTGCCAGCAGAACCGGGACTAGGGCCGACAATGAGCAGTTCTTC.

V and J are TRBV5-4 and TRBJ2-1, with D possibly being TRBD2 (6 bases). This CDR3 contains 15 residues. Trimming cost V 1 base and J 10 bases, with 18 bases left between them. Germline V gene data show CDR1 as SGHNT and CDR2 as YYREEE (reference sequence). CDR3 bases: TGTGCCAGCAGCTTGTATGTACTAGCCATGGGGGAGCAGTTCTTC. Its translation is CASSLYVLAMGEQFF.

This sequence joins TRBV7-6 and TRBJ2-1, with 7 bases aligning to TRBD1. Trimming took 5 bases from V and 8 from J; bases not matched to a gene: 12. The germline V gene has CDR1 SGHVS and CDR2 FNYEAQ. CDR3 length: 15 residues. For the CDR3, the DNA is TGTGCCAGCAGCCTCGACGTCGCAGGGGGTTATGAGCAGTTCTTC. It yields the protein CASSLDVAGGYEQFF.

The chain has TRBV5-1 and TRBJ2-2; 12 bases fit TRBD2. J gave up 4 bases and V 3 bases, and 1 base lay outside the gene matches. The CDR3 spans 15 residues. Germline assignment: CDR1 SGHRS and CDR2 YFSETQ. CDR3 sequence: CASSSTSGSTGELFF. Written as DNA, the CDR3 is TGCGCCAGCAGCTCGACTAGCGGGAGCACCGGGGAGCTGTTTTTT.

The V gene is TRBV7-9, the J gene TRBJ1-3, with 7 bases that match TRBD1. V was clipped by 5 bases and J by 2 bases; unmatched bases: 3. Germline-derived CDR1 and CDR2 are SEHNR and FQNEAQ (reference sequence). The CDR3 is 14 amino acids. This CDR3 is CASSQGGPGNTIYF. The CDR3 DNA sequence: TGTGCCAGCAGCCAAGGGGGCCCTGGAAACACCATATATTTT.

This chain links TRBV11-2 with TRBJ1-1; D call uncertain. The length of the CDR3 is 15 residues. V was trimmed by 5 bases and J by 3 bases, leaving 16 bases between them. Germline lookup yields CDR1 SGHAT and CDR2 FQNNGV. In DNA form, the CDR3 reads TGTGCCAGCAGCCCCCGAGCAGGTATGGACACTGAAGCTTTCTTT. Translation gives CASSPRAGMDTEAFF.

The chain is built from TRBV19 and TRBJ1-2; TRBD1 matches at 7 bases. There are 16 residues in the CDR3. The V gene end was trimmed by 5 bases and the J gene end by 6 bases; junction bases not matched to a gene: 15. In germline, CDR1 is LNHDA, CDR2 SQIVND (reference sequence). The CDR3 loop reads CASSYTGLQTGHGYTF. The CDR3 nucleotides are TGTGCCAGTAGTTATACCGGCCTGCAGACAGGGCATGGCTACACCTTC. The full variable domain, rest sourced from reference TRBV19 and TRBJ1-2, is DGGITQSPKYLFRKEGQNVTLSCEQNLNHDAMYWYRQDPGQGLRLIYYSQIVNDFQKGDIAEGYSVSREKKESFPLTVTSAQKNPTAFYLCASSYTGLQTGHGYTFGSGTRLTVV.

The CDR3 DNA sequence: TGTGCCAGCAGCCCCTCAGGACAGTCTTATGGCTACACCTTC. This gives the protein CASSPSGQSYGYTF. J is TRBJ1-2 and V is TRBV3-1 (or the pseudogene TRBV3-2); possibly TRBD1 for D (6 bases). The CDR3 covers 14 residues. Germline CDR1 and CDR2: LGHDT and YNNKEL (reference sequence). Trimming pared 4 bases from V and 5 bases from J, leaving 14 bases between.

This clone was seen a handful of times. The chain recombines TRBV6-2 or TRBV6-3 with TRBJ2-5, with TRBD1 matching over 8 bases. This CDR3 has 16 amino acids. CDR1 is MNHEY and CDR2 is SVGEGT in the germline V gene. V was clipped by 1 base and J by 1 base; unmatched bases: 5. The CDR3 spells CASSYFRQGTQETQYF. As DNA, the CDR3 is TGTGCCAGCAGTTACTTCAGACAGGGGACCCAAGAGACCCAGTACTTC.

This rearrangement joins TRBV19 to TRBJ1-5; D possibly corresponds to TRBD1 (6 bases). Trimming left V 7 bases short and J 3 bases short, with 13 bases between. In germline, CDR1 is LNHDA, CDR2 SQIVND (reference sequence). The CDR3 loop spans 14 amino acids. DNA for the CDR3: TGTGCCAGTAACTGGGCAGGGGACAATCAGCCCCAGCATTTT. Translation: CASNWAGDNQPQHF. Full variable domain (missing parts from reference TRBV19 and TRBJ1-5): DGGITQSPKYLFRKEGQNVTLSCEQNLNHDAMYWYRQDPGQGLRLIYYSQIVNDFQKGDIAEGYSVSREKKESFPLTVTSAQKNPTAFYLCASNWAGDNQPQHFGDGTRLSIL.

This clone was observed a few times. V usage is TRBV4-3 and J usage is TRBJ1-2; 8 nucleotides agree with TRBD1. V was pared by 0 bases and J by 4 bases, with 4 bases of the junction left unmatched. The CDR3 is 15 amino acids. The germline CDR1 and CDR2 sequences are LGHNA and YSLEER. The CDR3 loop reads CASSQEGGQGYGYTF. Written as DNA, the CDR3 is TGCGCCAGCAGCCAAGAAGGAGGACAGGGCTATGGCTACACCTTC.

The J gene is TRBJ1-5, the V gene TRBV2; no reliable D call. Germline values: CDR1 SNHLY, CDR2 FYNNEI. The V and J ends lost 3 bases and 8 bases respectively, with 14 bases between them. The CDR3 length is 14 residues. This chain's CDR3 is CASSDEGAGKPQHF. CDR3 DNA sequence: TGTGCCAGCAGTGACGAGGGCGCGGGGAAGCCCCAGCATTTT.

J is TRBJ1-2 and V is TRBV30; the D gene is possibly TRBD1 (5 bases). Germline lookup yields CDR1 GTSNPN and CDR2 SVGIG (reference sequence). The CDR3 loop spans 13 amino acids. Deletions cut 1 base from V and 6 bases from J, with 12 bases between. The CDR3 is CAWSGTGKDGYTF. CDR3 coding DNA: TGTGCCTGGAGTGGAACAGGCAAGGATGGCTACACCTTC.

The chain couples TRBV6-6 to TRBJ2-1; 12 nucleotides agree with TRBD2. The CDR3 runs to 16 residues. J lost 4 bases, V lost 5 bases, and 6 bases had no gene match. CDR1 is MNHNY, CDR2 SVGAGI, per germline (reference sequence). The chain's CDR3 is CASSVTSGRSYNEQFF. Written as DNA, the CDR3 is TGTGCCAGCAGTGTTACTAGCGGGAGGTCTTACAATGAGCAGTTCTTC.

The chain recombines TRBV3-1 (or the pseudogene TRBV3-2) with TRBJ1-1, with a tentative D call TRBD1 (6 bases). The CDR3 is 15 residues long. V lost 4 bases and J lost 4, with 16 bases in between. CDR1 and CDR2 from the germline V gene are LGHDT and YNNKEL (reference sequence). The CDR3 spells CASSPWTDMGTEAFF. In nucleotides, the CDR3 is TGTGCCAGCAGCCCGTGGACAGATATGGGCACTGAAGCTTTCTTT.

The V and J genes are TRBV18 and TRBJ1-1; D may be TRBD1 (6 bases). The CDR3 runs to 16 residues. Trimming shortened V by 2 bases and J by 10 bases, and 23 bases separated the two germline ends. CDR1 KGHSH and CDR2 LQKENI come from the germline V gene. CDR3 amino acids: CASSPRGQTATGLAFF. CDR3 DNA sequence: TGTGCCAGCTCACCAAGAGGACAGACGGCAACGGGGCTAGCTTTCTTT.